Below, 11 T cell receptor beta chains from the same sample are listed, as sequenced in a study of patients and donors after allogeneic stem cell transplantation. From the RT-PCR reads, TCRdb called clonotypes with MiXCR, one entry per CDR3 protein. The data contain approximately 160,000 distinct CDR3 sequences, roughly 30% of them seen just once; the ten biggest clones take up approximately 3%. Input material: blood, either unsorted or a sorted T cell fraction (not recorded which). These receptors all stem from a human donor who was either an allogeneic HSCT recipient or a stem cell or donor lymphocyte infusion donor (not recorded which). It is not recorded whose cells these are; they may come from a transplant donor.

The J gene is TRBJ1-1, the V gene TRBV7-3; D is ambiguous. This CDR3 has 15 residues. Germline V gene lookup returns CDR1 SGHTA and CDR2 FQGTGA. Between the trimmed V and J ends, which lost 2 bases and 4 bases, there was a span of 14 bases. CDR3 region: CASSLLAGVGTEAFF. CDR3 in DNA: TGTGCCAGCAGCTTATTGGCAGGCGTTGGCACTGAAGCTTTCTTT.

CDR3 in DNA: TGCGCCAGCAGCTTGGCCCTAGCGGGAGGAAAAGGTGAAGAGCAGTACTTC. Translating it yields CASSLALAGGKGEEQYF. The chain joins TRBV5-1 to TRBJ2-7; 11 bases are shared with TRBD2. Germline trimming cut 0 bases from V and 7 bases from J; bases unmatched to any gene: 12. The CDR3 length is 17 residues. Germline V gene lookup returns CDR1 SGHRS and CDR2 YFSETQ.

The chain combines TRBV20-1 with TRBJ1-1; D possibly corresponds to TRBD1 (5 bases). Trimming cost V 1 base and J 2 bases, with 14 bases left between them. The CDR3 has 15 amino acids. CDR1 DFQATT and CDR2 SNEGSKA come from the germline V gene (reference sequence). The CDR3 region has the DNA TGCAGTGCTAGAGTACCCCGCAGGGATAACACTGAAGCTTTCTTT. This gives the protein CSARVPRRDNTEAFF.

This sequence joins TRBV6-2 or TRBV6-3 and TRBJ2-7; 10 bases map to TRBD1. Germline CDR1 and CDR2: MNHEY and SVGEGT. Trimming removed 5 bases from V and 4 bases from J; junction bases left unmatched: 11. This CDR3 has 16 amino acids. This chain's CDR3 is CASSPPGQGRGYEQYF. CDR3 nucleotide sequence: TGTGCCAGCAGTCCCCCGGGACAGGGGAGAGGTTACGAGCAGTACTTC.

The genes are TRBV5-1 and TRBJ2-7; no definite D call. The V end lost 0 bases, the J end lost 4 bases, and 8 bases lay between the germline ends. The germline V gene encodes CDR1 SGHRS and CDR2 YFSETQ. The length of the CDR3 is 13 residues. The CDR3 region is CASSLGFGYEQYF. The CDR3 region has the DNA TGCGCCAGCAGCTTGGGGTTTGGATACGAGCAGTACTTC.

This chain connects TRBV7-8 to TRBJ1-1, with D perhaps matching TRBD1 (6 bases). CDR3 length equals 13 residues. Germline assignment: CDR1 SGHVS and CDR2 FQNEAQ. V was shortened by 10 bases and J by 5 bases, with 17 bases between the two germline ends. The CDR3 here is CATKRQGRTEAFF. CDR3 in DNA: TGTGCCACCAAAAGGCAGGGGAGAACTGAAGCTTTCTTT.

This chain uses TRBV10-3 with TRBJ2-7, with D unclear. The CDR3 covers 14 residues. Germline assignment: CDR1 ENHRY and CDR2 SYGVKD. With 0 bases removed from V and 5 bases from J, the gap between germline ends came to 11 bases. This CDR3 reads CAISESVGMNEQYF. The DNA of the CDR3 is TGTGCCATCAGTGAGTCCGTGGGAATGAACGAGCAGTACTTC.

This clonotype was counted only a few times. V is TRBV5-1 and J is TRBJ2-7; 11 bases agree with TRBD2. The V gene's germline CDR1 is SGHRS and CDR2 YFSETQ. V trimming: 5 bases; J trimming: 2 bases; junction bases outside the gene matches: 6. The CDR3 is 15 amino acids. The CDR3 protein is CASRYTSGRAYEQYF. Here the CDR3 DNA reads TGCGCCAGCAGATACACTAGCGGGAGAGCCTACGAGCAGTACTTC.

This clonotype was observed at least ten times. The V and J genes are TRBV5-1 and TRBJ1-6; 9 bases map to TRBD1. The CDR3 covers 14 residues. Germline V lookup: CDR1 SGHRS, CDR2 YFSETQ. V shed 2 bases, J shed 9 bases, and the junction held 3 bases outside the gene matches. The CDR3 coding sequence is TGCGCCAGCAGCTTCGGACAGGGGTCTTCACCCCTCCACTTT. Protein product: CASSFGQGSSPLHF.

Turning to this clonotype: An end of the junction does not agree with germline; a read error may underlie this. The DNA for the CDR3 is TGTGCCGGCAGCCCCAGGCGTTTAACCAGTTCACCCCTCCACTTT. This sequence encodes CAGSPRRLTSSPLHF. J is TRBJ1-6 and V is TRBV13; D is unresolved. Germline V gives CDR1 PRHDT, CDR2 FYEKMQ (reference sequence). This CDR3 comprises 15 residues. Variable domain in full (rest from reference TRBV13 and TRBJ1-6): AAGVIQSPRHLIKEKRETATLKCYPIPRHDTVYWYQQGPGQDPQFLISFYEKMQSDKGSIPDRFSAQQFSDYHSELNMSSLELGDSALYFCAGSPRRLTSSPLHFGNGTRLTVT.

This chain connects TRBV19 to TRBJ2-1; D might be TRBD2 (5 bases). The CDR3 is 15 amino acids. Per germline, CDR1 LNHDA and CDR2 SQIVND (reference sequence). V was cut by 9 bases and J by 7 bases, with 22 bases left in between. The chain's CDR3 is CASNGRGFPWNEQFF. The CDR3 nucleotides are TGTGCCAGCAATGGGAGAGGTTTTCCTTGGAATGAGCAGTTCTTC.